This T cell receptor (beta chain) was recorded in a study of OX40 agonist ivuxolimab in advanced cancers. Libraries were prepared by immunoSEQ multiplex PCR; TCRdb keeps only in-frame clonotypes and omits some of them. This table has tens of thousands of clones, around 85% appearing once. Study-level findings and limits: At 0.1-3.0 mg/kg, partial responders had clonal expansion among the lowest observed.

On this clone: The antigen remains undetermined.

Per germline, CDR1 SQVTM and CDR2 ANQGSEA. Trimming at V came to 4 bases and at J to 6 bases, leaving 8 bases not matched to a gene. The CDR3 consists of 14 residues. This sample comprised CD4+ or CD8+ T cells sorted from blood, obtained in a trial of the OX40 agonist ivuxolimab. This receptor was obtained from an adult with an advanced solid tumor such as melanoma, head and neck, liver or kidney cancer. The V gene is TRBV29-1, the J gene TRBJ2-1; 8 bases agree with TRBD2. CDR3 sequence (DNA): TGCAGCGTTGCTGAACTAGCGGAGCTCAATGAGCAGTTCTTC. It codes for CSVAELAELNEQFF.